This T cell receptor (beta chain) was retrieved from a study of cytomegalovirus exposure and HLA in healthy donors. In the case of this clone: Antigen: not known.

Study-level points and caveats: TCR beta V- and J-gene trimming, according to a later analysis, was linked to a missense DCLRE1C variant. Equally common other TCR beta chains were less clonally expanded than HLA-associated ones, a later analysis found.

V was clipped by 5 bases and J by 1 base; unmatched bases: 11. This CDR3 has 17 residues. The germline V gene has CDR1 LNHDA and CDR2 SQIVND (reference sequence). The PCR ran on 60 Vbeta and 13 Jbeta primers. Generated by immunoSEQ multiplex PCR, the TCRdb table keeps only in-frame clones and is missing some. The sample lists under 130,000 clones; roughly 80% were seen once. Material: PBMCs. The J gene is TRBJ2-7, the V gene TRBV19; 10 nucleotides align to TRBD1. This clonotype was obtained from a man over 45 in good health and CMV-seropositive. CDR3 DNA: TGTGCCAGTAGTGACCCCTCAGGACAGGGGGTTTCCTACGAGCAGTACTTC. Amino acid sequence: CASSDPSGQGVSYEQYF.